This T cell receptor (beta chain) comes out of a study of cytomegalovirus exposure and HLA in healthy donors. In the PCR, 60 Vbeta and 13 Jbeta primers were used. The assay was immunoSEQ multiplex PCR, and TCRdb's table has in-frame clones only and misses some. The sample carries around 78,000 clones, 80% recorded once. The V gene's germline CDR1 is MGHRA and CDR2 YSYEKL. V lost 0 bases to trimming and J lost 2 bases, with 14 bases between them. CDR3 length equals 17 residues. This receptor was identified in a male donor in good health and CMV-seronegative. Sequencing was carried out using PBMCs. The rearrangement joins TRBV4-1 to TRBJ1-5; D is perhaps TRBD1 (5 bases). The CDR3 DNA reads TGCGCCAGCAGCCAAGATACAGCAGGGTGGGGCAATCAGCCCCAGCATTTT. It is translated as CASSQDTAGWGNQPQHF.